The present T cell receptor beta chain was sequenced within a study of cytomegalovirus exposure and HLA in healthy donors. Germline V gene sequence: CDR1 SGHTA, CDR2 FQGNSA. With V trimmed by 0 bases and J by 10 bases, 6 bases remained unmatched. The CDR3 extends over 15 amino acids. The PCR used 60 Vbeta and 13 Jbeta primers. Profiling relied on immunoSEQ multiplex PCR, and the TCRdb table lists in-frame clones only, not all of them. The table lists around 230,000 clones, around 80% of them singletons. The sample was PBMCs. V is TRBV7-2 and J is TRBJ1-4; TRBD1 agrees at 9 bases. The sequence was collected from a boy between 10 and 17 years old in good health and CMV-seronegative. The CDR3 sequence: CASSLAGQGSGKLFF. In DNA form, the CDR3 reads TGTGCCAGCAGCTTAGCGGGACAGGGCTCAGGAAAACTGTTTTTT.